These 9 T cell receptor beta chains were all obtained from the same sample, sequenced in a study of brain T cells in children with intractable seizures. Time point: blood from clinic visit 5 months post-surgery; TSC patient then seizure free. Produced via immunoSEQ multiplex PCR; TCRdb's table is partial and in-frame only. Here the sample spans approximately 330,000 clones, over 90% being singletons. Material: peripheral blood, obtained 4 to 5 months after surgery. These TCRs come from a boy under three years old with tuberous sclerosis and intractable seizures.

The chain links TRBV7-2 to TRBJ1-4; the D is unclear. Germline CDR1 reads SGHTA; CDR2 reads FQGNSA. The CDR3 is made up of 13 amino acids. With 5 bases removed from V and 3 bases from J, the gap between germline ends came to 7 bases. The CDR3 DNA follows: TGTGCCAGCAGCCCGAGTCCTAATGAAAAACTGTTTTTT. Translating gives CASSPSPNEKLFF.

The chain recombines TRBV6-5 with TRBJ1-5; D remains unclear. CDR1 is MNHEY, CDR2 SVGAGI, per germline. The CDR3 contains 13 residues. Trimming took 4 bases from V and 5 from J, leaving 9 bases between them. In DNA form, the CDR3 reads TGTGCCAGCAGTTCTAGAGGATATCAGCCCCAGCATTTT. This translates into CASSSRGYQPQHF.

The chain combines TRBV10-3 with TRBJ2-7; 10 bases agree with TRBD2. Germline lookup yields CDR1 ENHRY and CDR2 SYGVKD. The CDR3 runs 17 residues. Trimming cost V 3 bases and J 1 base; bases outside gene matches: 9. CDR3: CAISEGTSAALSYEQYF. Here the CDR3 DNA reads TGTGCCATCAGTGAAGGGACTAGCGCCGCATTATCCTACGAGCAGTACTTC.

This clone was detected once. CDR3 loop: CASSFVPGQGAHEQYF. DNA of the CDR3: TGTGCCAGCAGCTTCGTCCCGGGACAGGGAGCCCACGAGCAGTACTTC. The chain employs TRBV7-9 and TRBJ2-7, with 9 bases fitting TRBD1. The CDR3 covers 16 residues. Looked up from germline, CDR1 is SEHNR and CDR2 is FQNEAQ (reference sequence). V shed 3 bases and J 5 bases; nucleotides not matched to a gene: 11.

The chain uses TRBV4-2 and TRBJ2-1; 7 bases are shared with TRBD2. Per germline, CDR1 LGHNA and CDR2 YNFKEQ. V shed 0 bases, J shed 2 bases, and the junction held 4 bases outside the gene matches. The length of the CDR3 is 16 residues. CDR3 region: CASSQDFGGAYNEQFF. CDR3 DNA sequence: TGTGCCAGCAGCCAAGATTTTGGGGGGGCCTACAATGAGCAGTTCTTC.

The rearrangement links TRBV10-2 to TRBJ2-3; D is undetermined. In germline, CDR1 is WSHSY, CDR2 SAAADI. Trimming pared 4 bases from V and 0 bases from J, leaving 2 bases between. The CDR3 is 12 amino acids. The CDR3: CASSVSTDTQYF. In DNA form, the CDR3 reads TGCGCCAGCAGTGTCAGCACAGATACGCAGTATTTT.

CDR3 protein: CASSQDQVDEQYF. The CDR3 bases are TGCGCCAGCAGCCAAGATCAGGTGGACGAGCAGTACTTC. The genes are TRBV4-1 and TRBJ2-7, with D unclear. CDR1 is MGHRA, CDR2 YSYEKL, per germline. CDR3 size: 13 residues. Trimming pared 0 bases from V and 5 bases from J, leaving 8 bases between.

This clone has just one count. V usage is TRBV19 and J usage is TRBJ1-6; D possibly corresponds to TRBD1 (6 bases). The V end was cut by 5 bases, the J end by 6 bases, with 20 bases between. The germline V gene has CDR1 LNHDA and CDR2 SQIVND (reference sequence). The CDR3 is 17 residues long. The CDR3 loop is CASSSWLGGRGNSPLHF. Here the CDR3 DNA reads TGTGCCAGTAGTTCATGGTTGGGGGGCAGAGGTAATTCACCCCTCCACTTT.

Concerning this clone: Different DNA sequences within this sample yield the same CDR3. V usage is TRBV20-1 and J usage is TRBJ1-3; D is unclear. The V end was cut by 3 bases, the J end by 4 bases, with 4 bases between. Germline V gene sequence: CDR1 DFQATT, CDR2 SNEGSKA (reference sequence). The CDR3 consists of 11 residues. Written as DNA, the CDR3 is TGCAGTGCTAGGCCCGGAAACACCATATATTTT. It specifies CSARPGNTIYF.